Following are 10 T cell receptor beta chains from one sample sequenced in a study of T cell clones after liver transplantation. TCRdb's copy holds only in-frame clones and misses some; the assay was immunoSEQ multiplex PCR. The sample holds 45,000 to 60,000 clones, 86% seen once. Specimen: CD8+ T cells from blood, collected 12 months after liver transplant. These receptor sequences come from a human patient who received a liver transplant. Some of the T cells may derive from the graft donor.

The chain is built from TRBV7-6 and TRBJ2-2; TRBD2 aligns across 14 bases. CDR1 and CDR2 from the germline V gene are SGHVS and FNYEAQ. V was pared by 5 bases and J by 0 bases, with 2 bases of the junction left unmatched. The CDR3 is made up of 17 amino acids. The CDR3 reads CASSPGLAGANTGELFF. In DNA form, the CDR3 reads TGTGCCAGCAGCCCGGGACTAGCGGGGGCGAACACCGGGGAGCTGTTTTTT.

The chain is built from TRBV7-6 and TRBJ1-2, with a weak D call TRBD1 (5 bases). Trimming removed 1 base from V and 8 bases from J, with 11 bases in between. The CDR3 runs 13 residues. Germline V lookup: CDR1 SGHVS, CDR2 FNYEAQ. CDR3 sequence reads: CASSLVGGEGYTF. CDR3 in DNA: TGTGCCAGCAGCTTAGTGGGGGGAGAGGGCTACACCTTC. Using reference TRBV7-6 and TRBJ1-2 for the parts outside the CDR3, the full variable domain is GAGVSQSPRYKVTKRGQDVALRCDPISGHVSLYWYRQALGQGPEFLTYFNYEAQQDKSGLPNDRFSAERPEGSISTLTIQRTEQRDSAMYRCASSLVGGEGYTFGSGTRLTVV.

The rearrangement links TRBV28 to TRBJ2-3, with D perhaps matching TRBD1 (6 bases). Germline CDR1 MDHEN, CDR2 SYDVKM. This CDR3 has 16 residues. V lost 5 bases to trimming and J lost 0 bases, with 15 bases between them. Here the CDR3 DNA reads TGTGCCAGCAGTCTCAAACAGGGTGGAAGCACAGATACGCAGTATTTT. This gives the protein CASSLKQGGSTDTQYF.

The chain has TRBV7-9 and TRBJ2-7, with D uncertain. CDR1 and CDR2 from the germline V gene are SEHNR and FQNEAQ (reference sequence). The CDR3 covers 15 residues. V dropped 1 base and J dropped 2 bases, with 12 bases sitting between them. For the CDR3, the DNA is TGTGCCAGCAGCTTAGGGGTAGAGCTGCCCTACGAGCAGTACTTC. Translated, it gives CASSLGVELPYEQYF.

For the CDR3, the DNA is TGTGCCAGCAGTGACTCGAAGGAAACAGATACGCAGTATTTT. Encoded protein: CASSDSKETDTQYF. The rearrangement links TRBV6-4 to TRBJ2-3; D is unclear. V lost 0 bases and J 3 bases, leaving 7 bases between the germline ends. The CDR3 loop spans 14 amino acids. Germline lookup yields CDR1 MRHNA and CDR2 SNTAGT.

The genes are TRBV7-9 and TRBJ1-2; D possibly corresponds to TRBD1 (5 bases). CDR1 and CDR2 from the germline V gene are SEHNR and FQNEAQ (reference sequence). The CDR3 totals 16 residues. Trimming pared 5 bases from V and 0 bases from J, leaving 16 bases between. The CDR3 nucleotides read TGTGCCAGCAGCCACTTAGGGGCAGGAGCTAACTATGGCTACACCTTC. It is translated as CASSHLGAGANYGYTF.

A few counts support this clone. This chain joins TRBV14 and TRBJ1-2; D gene uncertain. This CDR3 is built from 13 residues. The V and J ends lost 1 base and 4 bases respectively, with 7 bases between them. Germline values: CDR1 SGHDN, CDR2 FVKESK. The CDR3 reads CASSQGGRYGYTF. The DNA for the CDR3 is TGTGCCAGCAGCCAAGGCGGACGCTATGGCTACACCTTC.

The chain is built from TRBV6-5 and TRBJ2-5; D is tentatively TRBD1 or TRBD2 (5 bases each). The length of the CDR3 is 14 residues. The V and J ends lost 2 bases and 5 bases respectively, with 12 bases between them. Germline V gene data show CDR1 as MNHEY and CDR2 as SVGAGI. The CDR3 is CASSYEGIGETQYF. The CDR3 DNA reads as TGTGCCAGCAGTTACGAGGGGATTGGTGAGACCCAGTACTTC.

This clone was found once. The chain employs TRBV28 and TRBJ2-2; D call uncertain. Looked up from germline, CDR1 is MDHEN and CDR2 is SYDVKM. The CDR3 loop spans 15 amino acids. The V end lost 5 bases, the J end lost 2 bases, and 12 bases lay between the germline ends. The CDR3, as DNA: TGTGCCAGCAGTACCCCCCGGGTTAACACCGGGGAGCTGTTTTTT. The encoded protein is CASSTPRVNTGELFF.

J is TRBJ1-4 and V is TRBV4-3, with D uncertain. Germline V gene data show CDR1 as LGHNA and CDR2 as YSLEER. The V end was cut by 4 bases, the J end by 7 bases, with 19 bases between. This CDR3 has 16 amino acids. This chain's CDR3 is CASSRLTSEGSEKLFF. The CDR3 DNA reads as TGCGCCAGCAGCCGCCTGACCTCAGAAGGGAGTGAAAAACTGTTTTTT.